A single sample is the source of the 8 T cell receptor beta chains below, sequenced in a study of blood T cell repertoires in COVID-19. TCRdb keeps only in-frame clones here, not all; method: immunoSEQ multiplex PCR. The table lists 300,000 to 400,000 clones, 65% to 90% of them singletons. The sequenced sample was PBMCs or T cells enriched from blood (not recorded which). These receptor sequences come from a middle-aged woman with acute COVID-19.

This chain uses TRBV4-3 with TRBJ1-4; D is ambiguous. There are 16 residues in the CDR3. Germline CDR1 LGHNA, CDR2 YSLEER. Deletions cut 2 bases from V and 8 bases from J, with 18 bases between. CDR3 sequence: CASSQTLTGGREKLFF. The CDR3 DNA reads TGCGCCAGCAGCCAAACCCTAACGGGAGGAAGGGAAAAACTGTTTTTT.

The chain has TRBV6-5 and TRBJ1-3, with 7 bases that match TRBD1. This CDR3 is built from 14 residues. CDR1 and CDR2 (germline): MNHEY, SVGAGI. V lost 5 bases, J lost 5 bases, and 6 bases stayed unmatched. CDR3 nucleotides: TGTGCCAGCAGTCCCCAGACAGGGAGAAACACCATATATTTT. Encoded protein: CASSPQTGRNTIYF.

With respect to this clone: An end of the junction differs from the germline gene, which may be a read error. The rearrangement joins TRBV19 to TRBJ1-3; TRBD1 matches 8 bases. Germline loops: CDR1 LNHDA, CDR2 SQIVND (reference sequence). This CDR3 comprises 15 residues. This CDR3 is CASTHEGGTGVPLDF. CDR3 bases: TGTGCCAGTACCCACGAAGGCGGGACAGGAGTCCCTCTAGATTTT.

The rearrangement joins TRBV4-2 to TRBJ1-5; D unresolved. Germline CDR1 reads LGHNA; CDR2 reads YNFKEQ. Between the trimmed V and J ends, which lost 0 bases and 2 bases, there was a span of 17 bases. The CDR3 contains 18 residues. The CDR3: CASSQDLTTSLRNQPQHF. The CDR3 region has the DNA TGTGCCAGCAGCCAAGATCTAACTACCTCCCTTCGCAATCAGCCCCAGCATTTT.

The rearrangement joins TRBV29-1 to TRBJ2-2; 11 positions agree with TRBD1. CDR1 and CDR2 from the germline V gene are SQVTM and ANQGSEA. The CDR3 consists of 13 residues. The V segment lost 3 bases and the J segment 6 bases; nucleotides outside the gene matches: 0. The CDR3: CSVEGQGAGELFF. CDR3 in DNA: TGCAGCGTTGAGGGACAGGGGGCCGGGGAGCTGTTTTTT.

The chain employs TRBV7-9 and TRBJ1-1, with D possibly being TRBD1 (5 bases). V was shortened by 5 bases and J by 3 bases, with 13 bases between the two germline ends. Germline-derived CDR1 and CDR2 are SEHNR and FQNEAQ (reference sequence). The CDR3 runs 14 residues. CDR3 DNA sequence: TGTGCCAGCAGCGCTCTCAAGGGGTACACTGAAGCTTTCTTT. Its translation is CASSALKGYTEAFF.

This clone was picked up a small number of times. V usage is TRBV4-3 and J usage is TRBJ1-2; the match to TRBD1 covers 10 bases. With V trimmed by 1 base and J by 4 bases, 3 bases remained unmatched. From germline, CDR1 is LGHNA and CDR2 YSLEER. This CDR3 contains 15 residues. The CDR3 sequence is CASSQGDRGTYGYTF. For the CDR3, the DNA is TGCGCCAGCAGCCAAGGGGACAGGGGCACCTATGGCTACACCTTC.

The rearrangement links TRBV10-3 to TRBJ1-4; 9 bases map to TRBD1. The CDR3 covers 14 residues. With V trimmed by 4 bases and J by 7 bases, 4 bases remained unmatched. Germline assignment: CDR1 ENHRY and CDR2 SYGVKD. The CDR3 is CAISGGTGSEKLFF. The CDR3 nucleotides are TGTGCCATCAGTGGGGGGACAGGGTCTGAAAAACTGTTTTTT.